Listed below are T cell receptor beta chains from one sample, sequenced in a study of CD8+ T cells in alopecia areata. The data were produced by immunoSEQ multiplex PCR, yet TCRdb's version contains in-frame clones alone and is incomplete. The repertoire has about 140,000 clones, 70% to 90% of them found once; the top ten carry about 12%. The starting material was CD8+ T cells sorted from blood, obtained at week 4, from a patient treated with tofacitinib. The receptor set was obtained from a human donor with alopecia areata. CDR3s include the opening cysteine and the closing phenylalanine or tryptophan. The order of the fields is J gene, D gene, clone size, V gene, CDR3 DNA, CDR3 protein. The D gene is left open where the match is weak. Part of the rows lack a size; the others show once, few, many or a class for expanded clones.

J gene: TRBJ1-1; D gene: TRBD1; clone size: .; V gene: TRBV5-1; CDR3 DNA: TGCGCCAGCAGCACCGGACAGGGAACCACTGAAGCTTTCTTT; CDR3 protein: CASSTGQGTTEAFF
J gene: TRBJ2-3; D gene: .; clone size: .; V gene: TRBV27; CDR3 DNA: TGTGCCAGCAGTTCACGGCCCACCACAGATACGCAGTATTTT; CDR3 protein: CASSSRPTTDTQYF
J gene: TRBJ2-7; D gene: .; clone size: few; V gene: TRBV29-1; CDR3 DNA: TGCAGCGGGGGGACTTCCAACTACGAGCAGTACTTC; CDR3 protein: CSGGTSNYEQYF
J gene: TRBJ2-1; D gene: TRBD2; clone size: .; V gene: TRBV5-1; CDR3 DNA: TGCGCCAGCAGCTTTAGGCAGCGGGGGGGTGATGAGCAGTTCTTC; CDR3 protein: CASSFRQRGGDEQFF
J gene: TRBJ1-1; D gene: .; clone size: .; V gene: TRBV29-1; CDR3 DNA: TGCAGCGTAACCGGGACAAAGATGAACACTGAAGCTTTCTTT; CDR3 protein: CSVTGTKMNTEAFF
J gene: TRBJ1-1; D gene: TRBD1; clone size: .; V gene: TRBV4-1; CDR3 DNA: TGCGCCAGCAGCCTAACCGGGACAGGGGGCACTGAAGCTTTCTTT; CDR3 protein: CASSLTGTGGTEAFF
J gene: TRBJ2-7; D gene: .; clone size: .; V gene: TRBV19; CDR3 DNA: TGTGCCAGTAGTCCCGCAGCCGAGGACTACGAGCAGTACTTC; CDR3 protein: CASSPAAEDYEQYF
J gene: TRBJ2-3; D gene: TRBD2; clone size: .; V gene: TRBV29-1; CDR3 DNA: TGCAGCGTTGAAGAAGGTGCAGGGGTTCCTAGCGGGATTTTGCCAGATACGCAGTATTTT; CDR3 protein: CSVEEGAGVPSGILPDTQYF
J gene: TRBJ2-3; D gene: .; clone size: .; V gene: TRBV29-1; CDR3 DNA: TGCAGCGGACAGGAGGGGGGCACAGATACGCAGTATTTT; CDR3 protein: CSGQEGGTDTQYF
J gene: TRBJ2-6; D gene: .; clone size: .; V gene: TRBV30; CDR3 DNA: TGTGCCTGGGGCCCAGGGTCTGGGGCCAACGTCCTGACTTTC; CDR3 protein: CAWGPGSGANVLTF